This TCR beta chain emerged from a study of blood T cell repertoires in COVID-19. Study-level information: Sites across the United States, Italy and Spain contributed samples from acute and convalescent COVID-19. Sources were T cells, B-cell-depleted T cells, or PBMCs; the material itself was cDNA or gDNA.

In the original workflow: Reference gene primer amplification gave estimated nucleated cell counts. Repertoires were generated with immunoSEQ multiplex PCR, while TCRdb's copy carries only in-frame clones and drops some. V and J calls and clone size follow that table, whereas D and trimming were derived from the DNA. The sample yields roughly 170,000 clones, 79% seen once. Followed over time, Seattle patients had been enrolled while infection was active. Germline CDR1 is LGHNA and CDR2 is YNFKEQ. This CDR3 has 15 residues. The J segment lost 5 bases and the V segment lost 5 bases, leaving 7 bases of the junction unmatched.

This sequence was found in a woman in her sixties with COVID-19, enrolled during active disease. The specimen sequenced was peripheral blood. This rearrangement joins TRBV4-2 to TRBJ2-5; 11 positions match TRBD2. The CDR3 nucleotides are TGTGCCAGCAGCTCGATACCTAGCGGGGGGGAGACCCAGTACTTC. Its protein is CASSSIPSGGETQYF.